In its sample, the clone carrying this T cell receptor beta chain was seen a few times. Antigen unknown. Amplified TCR beta CDR3 regions derived from RNA transcripts. The HTBI primer set drove a first-round RT-PCR of the TCR CDR3. Each CDR3 protein is one row after TCRdb ran MiXCR on the multiplex PCR reads. The sample holds 300,000 to 450,000 distinct CDR3 sequences, around a sixth seen once. This record comes from a study of T cells in Graves' hyperthyroidism and ophthalmopathy. Findings and caveats of the study: Ophthalmopathy onset followed model prediction by a median approximately six months.

The CDR3 sequence is 12 residues long. Germline CDR1 SQVTM, CDR2 ANQGSEA. V shed 6 bases and J 8 bases; nucleotides not matched to a gene: 9. Sequencing was carried out using blood. The chain combines TRBV29-1 with TRBJ1-2, with TRBD1 matching over 7 bases. The sequence derives from a man in his late teens or twenties with Graves' ophthalmopathy. The CDR3 nucleotides read TGCAGCGTCAACAGGGGAGGGGGCGGCTACACCTTC. The encoded protein is CSVNRGGGGYTF.